This T cell receptor (beta chain) is from a study of blood T cell repertoires in COVID-19. At the level of the study: From T cells, B-cell-depleted T cells, or PBMCs came the material, which was cDNA or gDNA.

Germline assignment: CDR1 SGHTA and CDR2 FQGNSA. CDR3 size: 14 residues. Trimming took off 0 bases at V and 1 base at J, with 6 bases between the two ends. Sequencing was performed with immunoSEQ multiplex PCR; in TCRdb, only in-frame clones are kept and a portion is missing. The repertoire holds around 170,000 clones, about 81% seen once, with approximately 15% in the top ten. The clonotype was recovered from a man aged 30 to 45 with active or convalescent COVID-19. Sequencing was done on a sample of peripheral blood. The V and J genes are TRBV7-2 and TRBJ1-1, with D maybe TRBD1 (5 bases). CDR3 residues: CASSLAGRNTEAFF. The CDR3, as DNA: TGTGCCAGCAGCTTAGCGGGGCGGAACACTGAAGCTTTCTTT.